Each of the 16 T cell receptor beta chains below was sequenced from the same sample in a study of cytomegalovirus exposure and HLA in healthy donors. The PCR used 60 Vbeta and 13 Jbeta primers. TCRdb keeps only in-frame clones here, not all; method: immunoSEQ multiplex PCR. The repertoire holds about 92,000 clones, with around 70% as singletons. Input material: PBMCs. All receptors come from a man in his fifties in good health and CMV-seronegative.

This chain connects TRBV6-5 to TRBJ1-5; 8 bases are shared with TRBD1. The CDR3 extends over 15 amino acids. The J segment lost 0 bases and the V segment lost 6 bases, leaving 4 bases of the junction unmatched. Germline lookup yields CDR1 MNHEY and CDR2 SVGAGI. CDR3 sequence reads: CASRSTGDSNQPQHF. The CDR3 DNA is TGTGCCAGCAGATCGACAGGGGATAGCAATCAGCCCCAGCATTTT.

This clone has a handful of counts. The DNA is left out, because the CDR3 cannot be placed on it with certainty; the CDR3 is given as TCRdb lists it. The chain carries TRBV28 and TRBJ1-5. CDR1 MDHEN and CDR2 SYDVKM come from the germline V gene. Ends included, the CDR3 has 15 residues. The chain's CDR3 is CASSSSRAENQPQHF.

This chain connects TRBV29-1 to TRBJ2-1; 9 bases match TRBD2. The germline V gene encodes CDR1 SQVTM and CDR2 ANQGSEA. CDR3 length: 16 residues. The V segment lost 3 bases and the J segment 3 bases; nucleotides outside the gene matches: 9. The CDR3 loop is CSVDRIAGEYYNEQFF. The CDR3 bases are TGCAGCGTTGACCGAATAGCGGGAGAGTACTACAATGAGCAGTTCTTC.

V usage is TRBV7-8 and J usage is TRBJ2-7; the match to TRBD2 covers 11 bases. CDR3 length: 15 amino acids. Germline V gene lookup returns CDR1 SGHVS and CDR2 FQNEAQ. With V trimmed by 3 bases and J by 3 bases, 4 bases remained unmatched. CDR3 region: CASSFSGGAFYEQYF. The CDR3 region has the DNA TGTGCCAGCAGCTTTAGCGGGGGGGCATTCTACGAGCAGTACTTC.

The chain uses TRBV19 and TRBJ2-5; TRBD2 aligns across 8 bases. Germline V gene lookup returns CDR1 LNHDA and CDR2 SQIVND (reference sequence). The junction had 1 base not matched to a gene; V was cut back by 6 bases and J by 4 bases. The CDR3 is made up of 12 amino acids. This CDR3 reads CASRLAGETQYF. The DNA for the CDR3 is TGTGCCAGTAGGCTAGCGGGAGAGACCCAGTACTTC.

This sequence joins TRBV7-2 and TRBJ2-3; D not resolved. Germline V CDR1 and CDR2: SGHTA, FQGNSA. V dropped 2 bases and J dropped 5 bases, with 5 bases sitting between them. The CDR3 spans 12 residues. The CDR3 is CASSLSGDTQYF. The CDR3 bases are TGTGCCAGCAGCTTATCGGGAGATACGCAGTATTTT.

The chain has TRBV6-1 and TRBJ2-7; D unresolved. Germline CDR1 MNHNS, CDR2 SASEGT. The V end lost 3 bases, the J end lost 6 bases, and 18 bases lay between the germline ends. CDR3 length equals 15 residues. CDR3 residues: CASSESIATYGEQYF. The CDR3 DNA is TGTGCCAGCAGTGAGTCAATAGCTACGTATGGCGAGCAGTACTTC.

The chain is built from TRBV4-2 and TRBJ2-1, with 8 bases identical to TRBD2. The CDR3 spans 16 residues. CDR1 is LGHNA, CDR2 YNFKEQ, per germline. Trimming at V came to 4 bases and at J to 9 bases, leaving 14 bases not matched to a gene. The DNA of the CDR3 is TGTGCCAGCAGCCGCCCCACGGCAGCGGGAGTGTCTGAGCAGTTCTTC. Protein product: CASSRPTAAGVSEQFF.

The CDR3 DNA reads TGCAGCGTTGTCCTAGCGGGGTACAATGAGCAGTTCTTC. This translates into CSVVLAGYNEQFF. The chain couples TRBV29-1 to TRBJ2-1; TRBD2 aligns across 9 bases. With V trimmed by 4 bases and J by 4 bases, 2 bases remained unmatched. This CDR3 spans 13 amino acids. Germline assignment: CDR1 SQVTM and CDR2 ANQGSEA.

The rearrangement joins TRBV7-9 to TRBJ1-5; possibly TRBD1 for D (5 bases). Per germline, CDR1 SEHNR and CDR2 FQNEAQ (reference sequence). V lost 3 bases to trimming and J lost 5 bases, with 8 bases between them. The CDR3 length is 13 residues. The CDR3 sequence: CASSFGGDQPQHF. The CDR3 DNA is TGTGCCAGCAGCTTCGGGGGGGATCAGCCCCAGCATTTT.

This clone was seen more than once but under ten times. V is TRBV19 and J is TRBJ1-5, with D perhaps matching TRBD1 (6 bases). Looked up from germline, CDR1 is LNHDA and CDR2 is SQIVND (reference sequence). The ends were cut back, 4 bases at V and 0 bases at J, with 13 bases in the middle. The CDR3 has 16 amino acids. The CDR3 region is CASSTGQSYSNQPQHF. CDR3 DNA: TGTGCCAGTAGTACCGGACAGAGCTATAGCAATCAGCCCCAGCATTTT.

The chain is built from TRBV12-2 and TRBJ2-1; TRBD2, the D gene given by the table, was not confirmed from the DNA. TRBV12-2 is flagged as a pseudogene. The CDR3 has 13 residues. CDR3 nucleotide sequence: TGTGCAAGTCGCTTAGGCGTTTGCAATGAGCAGTTCTTC. Translating gives CASRLGVCNEQFF.

This sequence joins TRBV2 and TRBJ2-1; 10 nucleotides agree with TRBD2. This CDR3 is 16 amino acids long. The germline V gene has CDR1 SNHLY and CDR2 FYNNEI. The J segment lost 3 bases and the V segment lost 4 bases, leaving 6 bases of the junction unmatched. CDR3 loop: CASSVPGLAVYNEQFF. The CDR3 region has the DNA TGTGCCAGCAGTGTCCCTGGACTAGCGGTCTACAATGAGCAGTTCTTC.

V usage is TRBV25-1 and J usage is TRBJ1-5; TRBD1 matches 7 bases. The CDR3 is 16 amino acids. V shed 4 bases and J 3 bases; nucleotides not matched to a gene: 9. From germline, CDR1 is MGHDK and CDR2 SYGVNS. This CDR3 is CASSATGKGTNQPQHF. CDR3 DNA sequence: TGTGCCAGCAGTGCGACAGGGAAGGGAACCAATCAGCCCCAGCATTTT.

This chain connects TRBV5-6 to TRBJ2-5; 11 nucleotides align to TRBD2. This CDR3 is 18 amino acids long. CDR1 and CDR2 (germline): SGHDT, YYEEEE. Trimming removed 6 bases from V and 5 bases from J; junction bases left unmatched: 18. CDR3 sequence (DNA): TGTGCCAGCACTTTAGCGGGGGGGCCGGGGTTTCTCTTGGAGACCCAGTACTTC. Its protein product is CASTLAGGPGFLLETQYF.

The V call is TRBV25-1, the J call TRBJ2-5; tentative D call: TRBD2 (5 bases). Germline CDR1 reads MGHDK; CDR2 reads SYGVNS. The CDR3 has 13 residues. Trimming cost V 3 bases and J 5 bases, with 10 bases left between them. The CDR3 DNA reads TGTGCCAGCAGTGATCCGGGGTCGGAGACCCAGTACTTC. The encoded protein is CASSDPGSETQYF.